This T cell receptor (beta chain) was recovered during a study of CD8 T cells in ankylosing spondylitis. Whole-study findings and limits: Certain motif variants had earlier appeared in reactive arthritis synovial fluid and blood. CD8+ cells made up the disease-linked clones, which were relatively rare in peripheral blood. Seemingly characteristic of ankylosing spondylitis blood was a TCR beta motif consisting of about 8 highly homologous variants. From matched ankylosing spondylitis synovial fluid, disease-linked clones were reportedly recovered at significantly enriched levels.

In making TCR beta libraries, quantitative 5'-RACE with molecular barcodes was used. Via MiXCR, TCRdb re-called the 5' RACE reads, giving one row per CDR3 protein. The table shows some 800,000 distinct CDR3 sequences, with 10% to 15% occurring only once. This clonotype appeared a few times. Its antigen is not known. The CDR3 consists of 15 residues. Trimming pared 1 base from V and 4 bases from J, leaving 13 bases between. Germline V lookup: CDR1 MGHRA, CDR2 YSYEKL. The sequence was collected from a male donor with ankylosing spondylitis. The sequenced sample consisted of blood, either unsorted or a sorted T cell fraction (not recorded which). The chain carries TRBV4-1 and TRBJ2-5; maybe TRBD1 (5 bases). The CDR3 DNA is TGCGCCAGCAGCCAAGTGGTCAGGGTGGGAGAGACCCAGTACTTC. This codes for CASSQVVRVGETQYF.